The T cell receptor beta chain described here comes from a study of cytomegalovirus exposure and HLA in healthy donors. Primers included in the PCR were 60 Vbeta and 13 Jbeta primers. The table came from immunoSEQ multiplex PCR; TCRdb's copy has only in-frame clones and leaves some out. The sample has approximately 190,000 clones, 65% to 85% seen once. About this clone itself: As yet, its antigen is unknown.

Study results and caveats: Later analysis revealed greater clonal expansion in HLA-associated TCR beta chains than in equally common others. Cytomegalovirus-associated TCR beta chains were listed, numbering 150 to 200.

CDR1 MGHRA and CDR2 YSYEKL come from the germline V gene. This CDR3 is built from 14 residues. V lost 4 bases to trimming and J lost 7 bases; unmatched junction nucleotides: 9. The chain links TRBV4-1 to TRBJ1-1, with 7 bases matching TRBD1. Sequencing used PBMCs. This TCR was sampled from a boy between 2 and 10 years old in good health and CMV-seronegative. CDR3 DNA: TGCGCCAGCAGCCCCTACGGACAGGTCAGTGAAGCTTTCTTT. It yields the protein CASSPYGQVSEAFF.